What follows is one T cell receptor beta chain and its context. Its specificity is unknown. Autoimmune disease history or systemic immunosuppression led to patient exclusion. This sample was included in a study of OX40 agonist ivuxolimab in advanced cancers. In the study overall: Hepatocellular carcinoma, melanoma, renal cell or head and neck cancer affected the dose-escalation patients. General study findings and limits: Both CD4+ and CD8+ T cell populations in blood had undergone clonal expansion by week 6 at 0.1 to 3.0 mg/kg.

Clones were sequenced by immunoSEQ multiplex PCR, and TCRdb holds only the in-frame ones, with some missing. Among tens of thousands of clones, around 84% were seen once, and the ten largest hold about 32%. The V and J ends lost 0 bases and 7 bases, in that order; junction bases with no gene match: 12. The germline V gene encodes CDR1 ENHRY and CDR2 SYGVKD. CDR3 length: 18 amino acids. The specimen was CD4+ or CD8+ T cells sorted from blood, collected in a trial of the OX40 agonist ivuxolimab. This clonotype was sampled from an adult with an advanced solid tumor such as melanoma, head and neck, liver or kidney cancer. The V gene is TRBV10-3, the J gene TRBJ2-2; 9 bases match TRBD1. In DNA, the CDR3 is TGTGCCATCAGTGAGTCAGGCAACAGGGGGCAAGATGGCGGGGAGCTGTTTTTT. Translated, it gives CAISESGNRGQDGGELFF.